The 27 T cell receptor beta chains below all came from one sample that was sequenced in a study of T cell responses to AZD1222 COVID-19 vaccine. Sequencing used immunoSEQ multiplex PCR; TCRdb keeps in-frame clones, though not all of them. The repertoire has over 100,000 clones, about 90% of them found once; the top ten carry 8.4%. The sequences come from peripheral blood, collected on day 0 of AZD1222 vaccination. Source of these receptors: an adult in good health.

This clone was counted once. This rearrangement joins TRBV5-1 to TRBJ2-7; 11 bases are shared with TRBD1. CDR1 and CDR2 from the germline V gene are SGHRS and YFSETQ. This CDR3 is 17 amino acids long. The J segment lost 2 bases and the V segment lost 0 bases, leaving 7 bases of the junction unmatched. As DNA, the CDR3 is TGCGCCAGCAGCTTGGCCCCCGGACAGGGGGCGACCTACGAGCAGTACTTC. Its protein is CASSLAPGQGATYEQYF.

The chain is built from TRBV7-2 and TRBJ2-5; 14 nucleotides line up with TRBD2. CDR1 is SGHTA, CDR2 FQGNSA, per germline. CDR3 length: 16 amino acids. J was trimmed by 4 bases and V by 3 bases; bases with no gene match: 4. CDR3 in amino acids: CASSLTGLAGGETQYF. CDR3 bases: TGTGCCAGCAGCTTGACAGGACTAGCGGGAGGAGAGACCCAGTACTTC.

The V call is TRBV2, the J call TRBJ2-5; TRBD2 might be the D (6 bases). The V and J ends lost 3 bases and 2 bases respectively, with 19 bases between them. Germline assignment: CDR1 SNHLY and CDR2 FYNNEI. This CDR3 has 17 amino acids. For the CDR3, the DNA is TGTGCCAGCAGTGATCCTCTAGCGAGTCGTGGGCAAGAGACCCAGTACTTC. This codes for CASSDPLASRGQETQYF.

The chain carries TRBV7-9 and TRBJ1-6; 10 bases line up with TRBD1. Germline V CDR1 and CDR2: SEHNR, FQNEAQ (reference sequence). V lost 5 bases and J lost 6; bases outside the gene matches: 4. The CDR3 length is 15 residues. CDR3 sequence reads: CASSPGDRGNSPLHF. CDR3 nucleotide sequence: TGTGCCAGCAGCCCCGGGGACAGGGGTAATTCACCCCTCCACTTT. Complete variable domain (other parts from reference TRBV7-9 and TRBJ1-6): DTGVSQNPRHKITKRGQNVTFRCDPISEHNRLYWYRQTLGQGPEFLTYFQNEAQLEKSRLLSDRFSAERPKGSFSTLEIQRTEQGDSAMYLCASSPGDRGNSPLHFGNGTRLTVT.

The chain combines TRBV6-5 with TRBJ2-7; TRBD1 matches at 7 bases. Germline V gives CDR1 MNHEY, CDR2 SVGAGI. Trimming cost V 6 bases and J 1 base; bases outside gene matches: 6. CDR3 length equals 14 residues. CDR3 coding DNA: TGTGCCAGCAGCCTAGGGGGCGCTTCCTACGAGCAGTACTTC. The encoded protein is CASSLGGASYEQYF.

This clone was recorded a few times. The V and J genes are TRBV27 and TRBJ1-5; 7 bases map to TRBD1. The germline V gene encodes CDR1 MNHEY and CDR2 SMNVEV (reference sequence). The CDR3 is 15 residues long. V was pared by 0 bases and J by 5 bases, with 4 bases of the junction left unmatched. CDR3 protein: CASSLSLQGHQPQHF. DNA of the CDR3: TGTGCCAGCAGTTTATCCCTACAGGGGCATCAGCCCCAGCATTTT.

The gene calls are TRBV2 and TRBJ1-1; maybe TRBD1 (6 bases). The V and J ends lost 2 bases and 3 bases respectively, with 13 bases between them. The germline CDR1 and CDR2 sequences are SNHLY and FYNNEI. The CDR3 has 15 residues. In nucleotides, the CDR3 is TGTGCCAGCAGTGAACTCGCAGGGGCGGACACTGAAGCTTTCTTT. Its protein product is CASSELAGADTEAFF. Looking up the rest from reference TRBV2 and TRBJ1-1 gives the full variable domain: EPEVTQTPSHQVTQMGQEVILRCVPISNHLYFYWYRQILGQKVEFLVSFYNNEISEKSEIFDDQFSVERPDGSNFTLKIRSTKLEDSAMYFCASSELAGADTEAFFGQGTRLTVV.

This clone turned up a few times. The rearrangement joins TRBV6-5 to TRBJ1-4, with D perhaps matching TRBD1 (5 bases). This CDR3 has 14 amino acids. CDR1 MNHEY and CDR2 SVGAGI come from the germline V gene. V was trimmed by 6 bases and J by 8 bases, leaving 16 bases between them. CDR3 in amino acids: CASRTSGPGEKLFF. As DNA, the CDR3 is TGTGCCAGCAGGACCTCGGGGCCCGGGGAAAAACTGTTTTTT.

The chain links TRBV5-1 to TRBJ2-7; 12 bases match TRBD1. CDR3 length equals 15 residues. Germline CDR1 is SGHRS and CDR2 is YFSETQ. Germline trimming cut 4 bases from V and 4 bases from J; bases unmatched to any gene: 6. CDR3 DNA: TGCGCCAGCAGCCCCGGGACAGGGGGCTTGTACGAGCAGTACTTC. Protein product: CASSPGTGGLYEQYF.

The chain employs TRBV5-1 and TRBJ2-7; no clear D gene. This CDR3 has 15 residues. Germline V gene lookup returns CDR1 SGHRS and CDR2 YFSETQ. The V and J ends lost 4 bases and 3 bases respectively, with 17 bases between them. As DNA, the CDR3 is TGCGCCAGCAGCCCCCTCCGGGCTGGGGTCTACGAGCAGTACTTC. Amino acids: CASSPLRAGVYEQYF.

The J gene is TRBJ2-5, the V gene TRBV5-6, with 7 nucleotides matching TRBD2. The V segment lost 4 bases and the J segment 4 bases; nucleotides outside the gene matches: 4. Germline V gives CDR1 SGHDT, CDR2 YYEEEE. The CDR3 extends over 13 amino acids. CDR3 amino acids: CASSQGRAETQYF. The CDR3 nucleotides read TGTGCCAGCAGCCAAGGGAGGGCAGAGACCCAGTACTTC.

This rearrangement joins TRBV11-2 to TRBJ2-4, with 10 bases that match TRBD1. Per the germline V gene, CDR1 is SGHAT and CDR2 is FQNNGV. This CDR3 contains 16 residues. Unmatched junction bases numbered 10, after V lost 5 bases and J lost 6 bases. CDR3 in amino acids: CASSQNFDRGRNIQYF. In nucleotides, the CDR3 is TGTGCCAGCAGCCAAAACTTCGACAGGGGGCGAAACATTCAGTACTTC.

This chain uses TRBV6-5 with TRBJ1-2; no firm D call. Germline values: CDR1 MNHEY, CDR2 SVGAGI. V was cut by 6 bases and J by 8 bases, with 16 bases left in between. The CDR3 loop spans 13 amino acids. The CDR3 DNA sequence: TGTGCCAGCAGCCGCATTGAGGTCCGCGGCTACACCTTC. Protein product: CASSRIEVRGYTF.

The chain is built from TRBV29-1 and TRBJ1-5; 11 bases are shared with TRBD1. This CDR3 comprises 13 residues. Trimming removed 4 bases from V and 4 bases from J; junction bases left unmatched: 0. Germline lookup yields CDR1 SQVTM and CDR2 ANQGSEA. CDR3 region: CSVGDRGNQPQHF. CDR3 nucleotides: TGCAGCGTTGGGGACAGGGGGAATCAGCCCCAGCATTTT.

This chain connects TRBV5-1 to TRBJ2-7; 11 positions match TRBD1. The V gene's germline CDR1 is SGHRS and CDR2 YFSETQ. CDR3 size: 14 residues. The V segment lost 2 bases and the J segment 6 bases; nucleotides outside the gene matches: 4. The DNA of the CDR3 is TGCGCCAGCAGCTTCGGACAGGGGGCGAGCGAGCAGTACTTC. Translated: CASSFGQGASEQYF.

The V gene is TRBV7-8, the J gene TRBJ2-3; D remains unclear. Germline CDR1 SGHVS, CDR2 FQNEAQ. This CDR3 is built from 14 residues. The V gene lost 8 bases and the J gene lost 0 bases, with 12 bases spanning the gap. The CDR3 sequence is CASRTRYSTDTQYF. Written as DNA, the CDR3 is TGTGCCAGCCGCACACGCTATAGCACAGATACGCAGTATTTT.

The DNA for the CDR3 is TGCGCCAGCAGCTACGGAAAAAACGGGTACGATGAGCAGTTCTTC. Translating it yields CASSYGKNGYDEQFF. The chain combines TRBV5-1 with TRBJ2-1; D gene ambiguous. Germline CDR1 SGHRS, CDR2 YFSETQ. V lost 3 bases and J 8 bases, leaving 18 bases between the germline ends. CDR3 length: 15 residues. Together with reference TRBV5-1 and TRBJ2-1, the CDR3 gives the full variable domain: KAGVTQTPRYLIKTRGQQVTLSCSPISGHRSVSWYQQTPGQGLQFLFEYFSETQRNKGNFPGRFSGRQFSNSRSEMNVSTLELGDSALYLCASSYGKNGYDEQFFGPGTRLTVL.

The gene calls are TRBV11-2 and TRBJ2-3; 14 bases fit TRBD2. Unmatched junction bases numbered 2, after V lost 5 bases and J lost 1 base. The CDR3 has 16 residues. Germline-derived CDR1 and CDR2 are SGHAT and FQNNGV. This chain's CDR3 is CASSPGLAGGTDTQYF. In DNA form, the CDR3 reads TGTGCCAGCAGCCCGGGACTAGCGGGGGGCACAGATACGCAGTATTTT.

The chain couples TRBV18 to TRBJ2-1, with no clear D. CDR1 is KGHSH and CDR2 is LQKENI in the germline V gene. With 3 bases removed from V and 6 bases from J, the gap between germline ends came to 9 bases. CDR3 size: 13 residues. The CDR3 region has the DNA TGTGCCAGCTCACCGGGCCTGACCAATGAGCAGTTCTTC. Amino acids: CASSPGLTNEQFF.

The genes are TRBV19 and TRBJ1-3; 9 bases are a match to TRBD1. Germline V gives CDR1 LNHDA, CDR2 SQIVND (reference sequence). V lost 7 bases, J lost 2 bases, and 3 bases stayed unmatched. This CDR3 comprises 14 residues. Written as DNA, the CDR3 is TGTGCCAGTAAACAGGGGGCAGCTGGAAACACCATATATTTT. Protein: CASKQGAAGNTIYF.

The chain uses TRBV21-1 and TRBJ1-5; the D segment call TRBD1 is taken from the table without a DNA check. TRBV21-1 is described as a pseudogene. CDR3 size: 17 residues. CDR3 amino acids: CATPRDNTIMGNQPQHF. In nucleotides, the CDR3 is TGTGCCACCCCCCGGGACAACACTATAATGGGCAATCAGCCCCAGCATTTT.

This clone has more than one count but fewer than ten. This chain's CDR3 is CASSNLRGRNYGYTF. For the CDR3, the DNA is TGTGCCAGCAGTAACCTACGGGGACGGAACTATGGCTACACCTTC. The J gene is TRBJ1-2, the V gene TRBV2; weak D call: TRBD1 (5 bases). This CDR3 has 15 residues. The V gene's germline CDR1 is SNHLY and CDR2 FYNNEI. V dropped 5 bases and J dropped 2 bases, with 15 bases sitting between them.

This chain links TRBV28 with TRBJ1-1; 11 bases are shared with TRBD1. Germline values: CDR1 MDHEN, CDR2 SYDVKM. V was clipped by 2 bases and J by 4 bases; unmatched bases: 6. This CDR3 region has 16 residues. CDR3 amino acids: CASSLGQGALGTEAFF. CDR3 in DNA: TGTGCCAGCAGTTTAGGACAGGGGGCTTTAGGCACTGAAGCTTTCTTT. Together with reference TRBV28 and TRBJ1-1, the CDR3 gives the full variable domain: DVKVTQSSRYLVKRTGEKVFLECVQDMDHENMFWYRQDPGLGLRLIYFSYDVKMKEKGDIPEGYSVSREKKERFSLILESASTNQTSMYLCASSLGQGALGTEAFFGQGTRLTVV.

The gene calls are TRBV28 and TRBJ2-5; no reliable D call. V lost 6 bases and J lost 7, with 12 bases in between. Germline V gene sequence: CDR1 MDHEN, CDR2 SYDVKM. The CDR3 loop spans 12 amino acids. The CDR3 nucleotides read TGTGCCAGCAGCACAAGGTTGGGGACCCAGTACTTC. This translates into CASSTRLGTQYF.

The V gene is TRBV2, the J gene TRBJ1-1, with 9 bases that match TRBD1. CDR1 is SNHLY, CDR2 FYNNEI, per germline. V was pared by 6 bases and J by 7 bases, with 12 bases of the junction left unmatched. The CDR3 is 15 residues long. CDR3 coding DNA: TGTGCCAGCAGAGGACAGGGGATGCCTTCCGGTGAAGCTTTCTTT. Translation gives CASRGQGMPSGEAFF. Drawing the rest from reference TRBV2 and TRBJ1-1, the complete variable domain is EPEVTQTPSHQVTQMGQEVILRCVPISNHLYFYWYRQILGQKVEFLVSFYNNEISEKSEIFDDQFSVERPDGSNFTLKIRSTKLEDSAMYFCASRGQGMPSGEAFFGQGTRLTVV.

This rearrangement joins TRBV9 to TRBJ2-1; D may be TRBD1 (6 bases). V gave up 3 bases and J gave up 0 bases, with 19 bases separating them. CDR1 is SGDLS and CDR2 is YYNGEE in the germline V gene. The CDR3 consists of 18 residues. The CDR3: CASSGPPRDRSSYNEQFF. The CDR3 DNA reads TGTGCCAGCAGCGGACCCCCTCGAGACAGGAGCTCCTACAATGAGCAGTTCTTC. The full variable domain, rest sourced from reference TRBV9 and TRBJ2-1, is DSGVTQTPKHLITATGQRVTLRCSPRSGDLSVYWYQQSLDQGLQFLIQYYNGEERAKGNILERFSAQQFPDLHSELNLSSLELGDSALYFCASSGPPRDRSSYNEQFFGPGTRLTVL.

The rearrangement links TRBV28 to TRBJ1-2; D gene uncertain. Trimming took 6 bases from V and 0 from J, leaving 11 bases between them. CDR3 length: 14 amino acids. Germline V CDR1 and CDR2: MDHEN, SYDVKM. The CDR3 loop is CASRLPGTNYGYTF. CDR3 bases: TGTGCCAGCAGACTCCCCGGGACTAACTATGGCTACACCTTC.